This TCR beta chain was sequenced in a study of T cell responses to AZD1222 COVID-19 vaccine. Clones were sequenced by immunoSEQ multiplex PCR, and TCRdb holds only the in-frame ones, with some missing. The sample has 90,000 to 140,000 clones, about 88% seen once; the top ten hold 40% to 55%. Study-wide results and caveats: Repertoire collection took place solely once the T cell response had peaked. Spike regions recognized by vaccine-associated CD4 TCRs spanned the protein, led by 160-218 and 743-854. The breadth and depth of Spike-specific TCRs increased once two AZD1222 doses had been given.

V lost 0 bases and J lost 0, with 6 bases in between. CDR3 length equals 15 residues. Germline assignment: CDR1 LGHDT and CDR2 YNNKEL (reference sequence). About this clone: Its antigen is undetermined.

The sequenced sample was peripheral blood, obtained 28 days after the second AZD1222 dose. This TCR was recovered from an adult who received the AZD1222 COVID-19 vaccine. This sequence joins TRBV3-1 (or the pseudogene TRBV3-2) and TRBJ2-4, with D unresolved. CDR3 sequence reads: CASSQDSLAKNIQYF. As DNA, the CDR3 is TGTGCCAGCAGCCAAGACAGCCTAGCCAAAAACATTCAGTACTTC.